This T cell receptor (beta chain) came from a study of CD4 and CD8 cells across lung adenocarcinoma regions. This clonotype is a singleton in its sample. TCRdb independently ran MiXCR on the PCR reads; one entry per CDR3 protein. The table has fewer than 9,500 distinct CDR3 sequences, around 60% seen once; the top ten hold 24%. Samples came from patients with localized non-small cell lung adenocarcinoma. The clonotype was recovered from a female donor with lung adenocarcinoma. The CD4 and CD8 labels of this study may be unreliable. Sequenced sample: CD4+ T cells from the center of a lung tumor.

The CDR3 nucleotides read TGTGCCAGCAGCTTGGCGGCGGGCACCGATAAGCAGTTCTTC. Residues: CASSLAAGTDKQFF. The V and J genes are TRBV7-2 and TRBJ2-3; tentative D call: TRBD2 (5 bases). The J call is in doubt because the DNA end fits TRBJ2-1 better. The CDR3 has 14 amino acids. In germline, CDR1 is SGHTA, CDR2 FQGNSA.